This passage covers 18 T cell receptor beta chains from one sample sequenced in a study of T cell changes during pregnancy in multiple sclerosis. The table came from immunoSEQ multiplex PCR; TCRdb's copy has only in-frame clones and leaves some out. This table holds around 80,000 clones, about 90% found once. The sample consisted of peripheral blood, taken before pregnancy. These receptors were obtained from a female donor with multiple sclerosis, enrolled in a pregnancy study.

The chain employs TRBV5-1 and TRBJ2-6; the D gene is possibly TRBD1 (6 bases). This CDR3 contains 16 residues. The V end was cut by 5 bases, the J end by 2 bases, with 14 bases between. Per the germline V gene, CDR1 is SGHRS and CDR2 is YFSETQ. CDR3 residues: CASRSYRAAGANVLTF. CDR3 nucleotide sequence: TGCGCCAGCAGGTCCTACAGGGCAGCTGGGGCCAACGTCCTGACTTTC.

The V and J genes are TRBV28 and TRBJ1-1; D possibly corresponds to TRBD1 (5 bases). Looked up from germline, CDR1 is MDHEN and CDR2 is SYDVKM. The CDR3 totals 12 residues. V dropped 5 bases and J dropped 7 bases, with 11 bases sitting between them. The CDR3 loop reads CASSGGGFEAFF. The CDR3 bases are TGTGCCAGCAGTGGGGGGGGATTTGAAGCTTTCTTT. The full variable domain, completed using reference TRBV28 and TRBJ1-1, is DVKVTQSSRYLVKRTGEKVFLECVQDMDHENMFWYRQDPGLGLRLIYFSYDVKMKEKGDIPEGYSVSREKKERFSLILESASTNQTSMYLCASSGGGFEAFFGQGTRLTVV.

The chain carries TRBV15 and TRBJ1-5; 7 bases fit TRBD1. The CDR3 runs to 14 residues. Germline V gives CDR1 LNHNV, CDR2 YYDKDF (reference sequence). V gave up 1 base and J gave up 6 bases; unmatched junction bases: 3. The CDR3 loop is CATSRGAGGQPQHF. CDR3 sequence (DNA): TGTGCCACCAGCAGAGGGGCAGGGGGTCAGCCCCAGCATTTT.

This clone was observed a handful of times. The CDR3 coding sequence is TGTGCCAGCAGTGCAAGCGGGAGCTCCTACAATGAGCAGTTCTTC. It codes for CASSASGSSYNEQFF. The rearrangement joins TRBV2 to TRBJ2-1; 8 positions match TRBD2. With V trimmed by 4 bases and J by 0 bases, 2 bases remained unmatched. CDR1 is SNHLY, CDR2 FYNNEI, per germline. This CDR3 spans 15 amino acids.

The chain couples TRBV29-1 to TRBJ2-7; possible D gene TRBD2, 6 bases. The CDR3 runs 13 residues. The V end was cut by 8 bases, the J end by 5 bases, with 19 bases between. CDR1 and CDR2 from the germline V gene are SQVTM and ANQGSEA. The CDR3 region is CSPGISREDEQYF. The CDR3 bases are TGCAGCCCCGGGATAAGCAGGGAGGACGAGCAGTACTTC.

The V call is TRBV9, the J call TRBJ2-1; perhaps TRBD2 as D (6 bases). V shed 3 bases and J shed 5 bases, with 15 bases lying between them. CDR3 length: 15 amino acids. Germline V lookup: CDR1 SGDLS, CDR2 YYNGEE. The chain's CDR3 is CASSGGTLGNNEQFF. The CDR3 DNA sequence: TGTGCCAGCAGCGGCGGGACTCTGGGGAACAATGAGCAGTTCTTC.

This chain uses TRBV19 with TRBJ2-1; weak D call: TRBD1 (5 bases). This CDR3 comprises 13 residues. Germline loops: CDR1 LNHDA, CDR2 SQIVND (reference sequence). The V and J ends lost 5 bases and 4 bases respectively, with 9 bases between them. As DNA, the CDR3 is TGTGCCAGTAGTCAGACAGTGTACAATGAGCAGTTCTTC. It codes for CASSQTVYNEQFF.

The chain employs TRBV4-2 and TRBJ1-1; D gene unclear. The CDR3 totals 16 residues. Germline V gene sequence: CDR1 LGHNA, CDR2 YNFKEQ. Trimming removed 0 bases from V and 0 bases from J, with 11 bases in between. This chain's CDR3 is CASSQDWAVMNTEAFF. The CDR3 region has the DNA TGTGCCAGCAGCCAAGATTGGGCAGTCATGAACACTGAAGCTTTCTTT.

The chain links TRBV30 to TRBJ1-2, with 8 bases fitting TRBD1. The CDR3 loop spans 15 amino acids. CDR1 is GTSNPN and CDR2 is SVGIG in the germline V gene (reference sequence). The junction had 7 bases not matched to a gene; V was cut back by 0 bases and J by 4 bases. CDR3 amino acids: CAWSVSPDRAYGYTF. The CDR3 bases are TGTGCCTGGAGTGTATCACCGGACAGGGCCTATGGCTACACCTTC. Combining the CDR3 with reference TRBV30 and TRBJ1-2 gives the whole variable domain SQTIHQWPATLVQPVGSPLSLECTVEGTSNPNLYWYRQAAGRGLQLLFYSVGIGQISSEVPQNLSASRPQDRQFILSSKKLLLSDSGFYLCAWSVSPDRAYGYTFGSGTRLTVV.

The chain recombines TRBV28 with TRBJ2-3; tentatively, D is TRBD2 (5 bases). Per the germline V gene, CDR1 is MDHEN and CDR2 is SYDVKM. The CDR3 is 15 amino acids. Trimming stripped 2 bases from V and 2 bases from J, with 11 bases between. CDR3 loop: CASSLMRADTDTQYF. The CDR3 region has the DNA TGTGCCAGCAGTTTAATGAGGGCCGACACAGATACGCAGTATTTT.

CDR3 DNA: TGTGCCAGTAGTATTAGTTCGGGACAGTATAGCAATCAGCCCCAGCATTTT. Protein sequence: CASSISSGQYSNQPQHF. The chain combines TRBV19 with TRBJ1-5, with 7 positions matching TRBD1. The V gene's germline CDR1 is LNHDA and CDR2 SQIVND (reference sequence). V dropped 3 bases and J dropped 0; count of bases not matched to a gene: 8. This CDR3 contains 17 residues.

J is TRBJ1-5 and V is TRBV11-2; TRBD1 matches at 8 bases. The V and J ends lost 1 base and 2 bases, in that order; junction bases with no gene match: 7. The CDR3 covers 17 residues. Germline values: CDR1 SGHAT, CDR2 FQNNGV. The CDR3, as DNA: TGTGCCAGCAGCTTAGGGACAGGGCCGTTTGGCAATCAGCCCCAGCATTTT. This codes for CASSLGTGPFGNQPQHF.

This chain uses TRBV28 with TRBJ2-7, with a tentative D call TRBD2 (6 bases). Trimming pared 2 bases from V and 1 base from J, leaving 18 bases between. Germline V gene sequence: CDR1 MDHEN, CDR2 SYDVKM. The CDR3 consists of 17 residues. Written as DNA, the CDR3 is TGTGCCAGCAGTTTACGCAGTTTCGAGCGGGTTTCCTACGAGCAGTACTTC. It specifies CASSLRSFERVSYEQYF.

This chain links TRBV27 with TRBJ2-7; 9 nucleotides align to TRBD1. The V segment lost 2 bases and the J segment 4 bases; nucleotides outside the gene matches: 6. There are 15 residues in the CDR3. Germline CDR1 is MNHEY and CDR2 is SMNVEV (reference sequence). The CDR3 reads CASSLLGQGKYEQYF. The CDR3 region has the DNA TGTGCCAGCAGTTTACTGGGACAGGGAAAGTACGAGCAGTACTTC.

CDR3 bases: TGTGCCAGCAGTTCCCTCCTCTACGAGCAGTACTTC. Translation: CASSSLLYEQYF. This chain links TRBV28 with TRBJ2-7; D not certain. The CDR3 covers 12 residues. V shed 4 bases and J shed 3 bases, with 7 bases lying between them. Germline-derived CDR1 and CDR2 are MDHEN and SYDVKM.

This clone was detected only a few times. V is TRBV28 and J is TRBJ2-3; 8 positions match TRBD1. V lost 8 bases to trimming and J lost 2 bases; unmatched junction nucleotides: 12. CDR1 is MDHEN, CDR2 SYDVKM, per germline. This CDR3 region has 16 residues. In DNA, the CDR3 is TGTGCCAGCCGCTTGACAGGGGCCTATACCACAGATACGCAGTATTTT. It yields the protein CASRLTGAYTTDTQYF.

V usage is TRBV9 and J usage is TRBJ2-1; 10 positions agree with TRBD2. This CDR3 has 15 amino acids. Losses at the gene ends were 2 bases for V and 8 bases for J; bases not matched to a gene: 7. Germline CDR1 is SGDLS and CDR2 is YYNGEE. The CDR3 sequence: CASSVSGRVVDEQFF. DNA for the CDR3: TGTGCCAGCAGCGTCAGCGGGAGGGTGGTGGATGAGCAGTTCTTC.

CDR3 loop: CASSYTTGVEQFF. The CDR3 nucleotides are TGTGCCAGCAGTTACACCACAGGGGTTGAGCAGTTCTTC. The V call is TRBV6-5, the J call TRBJ2-1; 7 nucleotides match TRBD1. J lost 9 bases, V lost 2 bases, and 4 bases had no gene match. The CDR3 sequence is 13 residues long. Germline CDR1 and CDR2: MNHEY and SVGAGI.